This T cell receptor (beta chain) was recorded in a study of T cell changes during pregnancy in multiple sclerosis. Profiled with immunoSEQ multiplex PCR; TCRdb holds only in-frame clones, not every one. The sample has about 74,000 clones, around 85% seen once. Per germline, CDR1 SGDLS and CDR2 YYNGEE. V lost 4 bases to trimming and J lost 7 bases, with 11 bases between them. CDR3 length: 12 residues. The chain recombines TRBV9 with TRBJ1-2; no definite D call. This sequence was found in a female donor with multiple sclerosis, enrolled in a pregnancy study. Sequences were derived from peripheral blood, sampled before pregnancy. In DNA form, the CDR3 reads TGTGCCAGCAGCCCGCAGTATGGTGGCTACACCTTC. Protein product: CASSPQYGGYTF.